This record looks at one T cell receptor (beta chain) sequence and its context. Other nucleotide sequences from this sample produce the same CDR3. This sample is part of a study of shared clonotypes between healthy human individuals. Terminally differentiated effector memory CD45RA+ cells were excluded from the naive CD8 cells, which were CD45RO-negative and positively selected for CCR7. Donors included only healthy HIV-negative adults lacking recent acute infections or vaccinations. Libraries were prepared by immunoSEQ multiplex PCR; TCRdb keeps only in-frame clonotypes and omits some of them. In the table there are nearly 2 million clones, approximately 95% of which are singletons. CDR1 is MNHEY, CDR2 SMNVEV, per germline (reference sequence). This CDR3 region has 14 residues. V lost 6 bases, J lost 3 bases, and 12 bases lay in between.

Material: naive CD8+ T cells sorted from blood. The clonotype was recovered from a man aged 18 to 35 in good health. The chain combines TRBV27 with TRBJ1-5; D is perhaps TRBD1 (6 bases). The CDR3 loop reads CASRTGLSNQPQHF. The CDR3 DNA is TGTGCCAGCAGAACAGGGTTGTCCAATCAGCCCCAGCATTTT.